This TCR beta chain is from a study of early T cells in non-severe SARS-CoV-2 infection. Each CDR3 protein gets one entry after TCRdb re-called the 5' RACE reads with MiXCR. Of approximately 23,000 distinct CDR3 sequences in the sample, roughly 4.2% were seen once. Many counts were recorded for this clonotype. Germline CDR1 is LNHDA and CDR2 is SQIVND (reference sequence). V lost 1 base, J lost 5 bases, and 11 bases lay in between. The CDR3 runs 14 residues. J is TRBJ1-1 and V is TRBV19; D may be TRBD1 (5 bases). The clonotype was recovered from an adult who was a healthcare worker with PCR-confirmed SARS-CoV-2 infection or an uninfected control (not recorded which). The material sequenced was whole blood. CDR3 nucleotide sequence: TGTGCCAGTAGTATAGTCCGGGGACGGACTGAAGCTTTCTTT. Translation gives CASSIVRGRTEAFF.